The sequence of this TCR beta chain was determined in a study of neurological immune-mediated disorders. Study-wide results and caveats: While HTLV-1-associated myelopathy showed the greatest TCR clonal expansion, multiple sclerosis showed the least, falling below healthy controls.

Trimming removed 1 base at V and 5 bases at J, with 11 bases between. The CDR3 runs to 15 residues. This clonotype was observed at least ten times. Its specificity is unknown. cDNA was made by 5'RACE with 10-nucleotide random UMIs. TCRdb redid the calling of the 5' RACE reads with MiXCR, one entry per CDR3 protein. The top ten clones hold around 6% of a sample with just over 95,000 distinct CDR3 sequences, around 3.4% of them seen once. This TCR was sampled from a woman between 18 and 29 years old with multiple sclerosis. Sequences were obtained from PBMCs. The gene calls are TRBV12-3 or TRBV12-4 and TRBJ2-2; the D is unclear. The CDR3 spells CASSLVAALTGELFF. The CDR3 region has the DNA TGTGCCAGCAGTTTAGTCGCCGCGTTGACCGGGGAGCTGTTTTTT.